This entry describes one T cell receptor (beta chain). V was pared by 1 base and J by 3 bases, with 15 bases between. The CDR3 loop spans 15 amino acids. Germline lookup yields CDR1 SQVTM and CDR2 ANQGSEA. Produced via immunoSEQ multiplex PCR; TCRdb's table is partial and in-frame only. The sample carries under 1,100,000 clones, 75% recorded once. The entry originates in a study of shared clonotypes between healthy human individuals. This chain connects TRBV29-1 to TRBJ2-5, with D uncertain. The clonotype comes from a man aged 18 to 30 in good health. Sequenced input: memory CD4+ T cells sorted from blood. Subset denoted: CD45RA-negative fraction. CDR3 protein: CSVEGWQALEETQYF. The CDR3 DNA follows: TGCAGCGTTGAAGGGTGGCAGGCGTTGGAAGAGACCCAGTACTTC.